Listed below are T cell receptor beta chains from one sample, sequenced in a study of CD4 T cells in relation to SARS-CoV-2 and coronaviruses. The method was immunoSEQ multiplex PCR; TCRdb's version includes in-frame clones alone and lacks a portion of them. The sample includes just over 25,000 clones, around three quarters of them seen just once. Their target antigens are unknown. The sample taken for sequencing was CD4+ T cells from PBMCs, cultured in vitro. These receptors originate from a human donor in good health. The CDR3 runs from the conserved cysteine through the conserved F or W. A D gene is named only where the DNA matches it firmly. Clone size is stated in some rows and not others, as once, few, many or a class when expanded.

CASSLSYRITDTQYF | TGTGCCAGCAGCTTAAGTTACAGGATCACAGATACGCAGTATTTT | - | TRBJ2-3 | - | TRBV7-2
CASSVVDSQGSVAFF | TGTGCCAGCAGCGTAGTTGATAGCCAGGGATCTGTAGCTTTCTTT | - | TRBJ1-1 | - | TRBV9
CASHRQGGNEKLFF | TGTGCCAGTCATCGACAGGGAGGGAATGAAAAACTGTTTTTT | - | TRBJ1-4 | TRBD1 | TRBV19
CASSPDAGTDRYYGYTF | TGTGCCAGCTCACCAGATGCCGGGACAGACCGATACTATGGCTACACCTTC | - | TRBJ1-2 | TRBD1 | TRBV18
CASSQDKGLAGGSYEQYF | TGTGCCAGCAGCCAAGATAAGGGGCTAGCGGGGGGTTCCTACGAGCAGTACTTC | few | TRBJ2-7 | TRBD2 | TRBV3-1/TRBV3-2
CASSLTSGSGELFF | TGTGCCAGCAGCCTGACTAGCGGGTCCGGGGAGCTGTTTTTT | few | TRBJ2-2 | TRBD2 | TRBV7-2
CASSLGRDNEKLFF | TGTGCCAGCAGCTTAGGACGGGATAATGAAAAACTGTTTTTT | - | TRBJ1-4 | - | TRBV7-6
CASSPKGLLMGEQYF | TGTGCCAGCAGTCCGAAGGGTTTGTTAATGGGCGAGCAGTACTTC | few | TRBJ2-7 | - | TRBV6-6
CASRLNPAGQNTGELFF | TGCGCCAGCAGACTCAACCCCGCAGGGCAGAACACCGGGGAGCTGTTTTTT | - | TRBJ2-2 | - | TRBV4-1
CASSRWGTPVNEQFF | TGTGCCAGCAGTCGTTGGGGGACCCCCGTCAATGAGCAGTTCTTC | - | TRBJ2-1 | - | TRBV2
CASSPELGAYNEQFF | TGTGCCAGCAGCCCTGAGTTGGGCGCCTACAATGAGCAGTTCTTC | - | TRBJ2-1 | - | TRBV6-4
CASSLAGADTQYF | TGTGCCAGCAGCTTAGCGGGAGCGGATACGCAGTATTTT | - | TRBJ2-3 | - | TRBV7-9
CASSSGGTEENYGYTF | TGTGCCAGCAGTTCGGGAGGGACGGAGGAGAACTATGGCTACACCTTC | - | TRBJ1-2 | - | TRBV6-6
CASSAPWESYNEQFF | TGTGCCAGTAGTGCCCCCTGGGAATCCTACAATGAGCAGTTCTTC | - | TRBJ2-1 | - | TRBV19
CSARVPDTQYF | TGCAGTGCTAGAGTACCAGATACGCAGTATTTT | - | TRBJ2-3 | - | TRBV20-1
CASSSTSGRNEQFF | TGTGCCAGCAGCTCGACTAGCGGGAGAAATGAGCAGTTCTTC | - | TRBJ2-1 | TRBD2 | TRBV5-5
CSALAGASYTGELFF | TGCAGCGCCCTAGCTGGGGCTTCGTACACCGGGGAGCTGTTTTTT | - | TRBJ2-2 | - | TRBV29-1
CASSSGLLADTQYF | TGTGCCAGCAGCTCCGGACTTCTTGCAGATACGCAGTATTTT | - | TRBJ2-3 | - | TRBV7-2
CASSFEGRGYTF | TGTGCCAGCAGTTTCGAGGGGAGAGGCTACACCTTC | - | TRBJ1-2 | - | TRBV28
CASSSDRTTNEKLFF | TGTGCCAGCTCATCGGACAGGACCACTAATGAAAAACTGTTTTTT | - | TRBJ1-4 | TRBD1 | TRBV18
CASSEGQETQYF | TGTGCCAGCAGTGAGGGTCAAGAGACCCAGTACTTC | - | TRBJ2-5 | - | TRBV25-1
CASSILTSSAHQYF | TGTGCCAGTAGTATCTTAACTAGTTCCGCACACCAGTATTTT | - | TRBJ2-3 | - | TRBV19
CASSLFGTQNTGELFF | TGTGCCAGCAGCTTGTTTGGGACACAAAACACCGGGGAGCTGTTTTTT | few | TRBJ2-2 | - | TRBV5-6
CASQGQDNTEAFF | TGCGCCTCCCAAGGACAGGACAACACTGAAGCTTTCTTT | few | TRBJ1-1 | TRBD1 | TRBV5-1
CASSGWTAPTPEQYF | TGTGCCAGCAGCGGATGGACAGCCCCTACCCCCGAGCAGTACTTC | - | TRBJ2-7 | - | TRBV7-6
CASSFPGYYNEQFF | TGTGCCAGCAGTTTTCCGGGGTACTACAATGAGCAGTTCTTC | - | TRBJ2-1 | - | TRBV7-9
CASSIRGQEGDEQYF | TGTGCCAGTAGTATTCGGGGTCAGGAGGGGGACGAGCAGTACTTC | - | TRBJ2-7 | - | TRBV19
CASNSAGGPRGEQYF | TGTGCCAGCAACTCAGCGGGGGGGCCGAGGGGCGAGCAGTACTTC | - | TRBJ2-7 | TRBD2 | TRBV2
CASSQEGELGYNEQFF | TGCGCCAGCAGCCAAGAGGGAGAACTAGGGTACAATGAGCAGTTCTTC | few | TRBJ2-1 | - | TRBV4-3
CASSQRQGRADNQPQHF | TGCGCCAGCAGCCAGAGACAGGGTCGGGCAGACAATCAGCCCCAGCATTTT | - | TRBJ1-5 | TRBD1 | TRBV4-1
CASSERTSDSDTQYF | TGTGCCAGCAGTGAACGGACTAGCGATTCAGATACGCAGTATTTT | - | TRBJ2-3 | TRBD2 | TRBV2
CASNGPTGYSPLHF | TGTGCCAGCAATGGGCCAACAGGATATTCACCCCTCCACTTT | - | TRBJ1-6 | - | TRBV7-2
CASTPLRTDSNQPQHF | TGTGCCAGCACCCCCCTCCGGACAGATAGCAATCAGCCCCAGCATTTT | - | TRBJ1-5 | - | TRBV6-2/TRBV6-3
CASSQHASPNTEAFF | TGCGCCAGCAGCCAACATGCCTCACCCAACACTGAAGCTTTCTTT | few | TRBJ1-1 | - | TRBV4-3
CASSYRMGGEKLFF | TGTGCCAGCAGTTACCGCATGGGGGGGGAAAAACTGTTTTTT | - | TRBJ1-4 | - | TRBV6-5
CASSISWGSHNEQFF | TGTGCCAGTAGTATTTCTTGGGGTTCTCACAATGAGCAGTTCTTC | - | TRBJ2-1 | - | TRBV19
CASSLAAEGNTIYF | TGCGCCAGCAGCTTGGCGGCAGAGGGAAACACCATATATTTT | - | TRBJ1-3 | - | TRBV5-1
CASSLTANTEAFF | TGTGCCAGCAGCTTAACCGCGAACACTGAAGCTTTCTTT | - | TRBJ1-1 | - | TRBV7-9
CASSTRLGLAGEWDTQYF | TGTGCCAGCAGTACCCGCTTGGGACTAGCGGGAGAGTGGGATACGCAGTATTTT | - | TRBJ2-3 | TRBD2 | TRBV6-2/TRBV6-3
CASSLDRGGHTEAFF | TGTGCCAGCTCACTTGACAGGGGGGGTCACACTGAAGCTTTCTTT | few | TRBJ1-1 | TRBD1 | TRBV18